This TCR beta chain is drawn from a study of blood T cell repertoires in COVID-19. In the study overall: The United States, Italy and Spain provided the acute and convalescent COVID-19 samples. The analysed material was cDNA or gDNA that came from T cells, B-cell-depleted T cells, or PBMCs.

Trimming removed 0 bases from V and 4 bases from J, with 4 bases in between. Per the germline V gene, CDR1 is GTSNPN and CDR2 is SVGIG (reference sequence). The CDR3 is 12 residues long. Turning to this clone: Other DNA variants within this sample encode the same CDR3.

In the original workflow: From reference gene primer amplification, estimates of nucleated cell counts were derived. TCRdb's table, derived via immunoSEQ multiplex PCR, lists solely in-frame clones and lacks some. V and J calls and clone size are as listed in that table; D and trimming were resolved from the DNA. Of about 170,000 clones in the sample, around 90% were seen once. Sequences were obtained from peripheral blood. The gene calls are TRBV30 and TRBJ1-3; D is uncertain. The source is a man aged 60 to 69 with acute or convalescent COVID-19. The CDR3 sequence is CAWSVEGNTIYF. DNA of the CDR3: TGTGCCTGGAGTGTTGAGGGAAACACCATATATTTT.